This TCR beta chain was identified in a study of tissue T cells after allogeneic stem cell transplantation. Study observations and caveats: The patient cohort was small and clinically heterogeneous, with limited sampling depth. Anatomically similar tissues had similar TCR repertoires within each patient.

Documented time point: mouse harvest day 14 after allogeneic transplant. Mouse grafts combined 10^7 T-cell-depleted bone marrow cells with 10^6 splenic CD5+ T cells. This clone was seen only once. Its antigen is not identified. The gene names given are mouse names. Sequencing ends 1 residue short of the CDR3 end; the germline J gene provides the rest. TCRdb keeps only in-frame clones here, not all; method: immunoSEQ multiplex PCR. This sample has several thousand clones, with 35% to 40% found just once. CDR3 length: 12 residues. CDR1 is SNHLY and CDR2 is FYNGKV in the germline V gene (reference sequence). The ends were cut back, 6 bases at V and 2 bases at J, with 4 bases in the middle.

The receptor was isolated from a female BALB/c mouse given C57BL/6 T cells with graft-versus-host disease after an allogeneic hematopoietic cell transplant. The chain uses TRBV3 and TRBJ1-4; D unresolved. Source material: skin. CDR3 protein: CASRTSNERLFF. CDR3 DNA (partial): TGTGCCAGCAGGACATCCAACGAAAGATTATTT.